This is a list of T cell receptor beta chains from one sample in a study of sequential checkpoint blockade in melanoma. Method: immunoSEQ multiplex PCR; TCRdb's copy keeps in-frame clones and lacks some. In the table there are 2,500 to 3,000 clones, approximately 20% of which are singletons. Sequencing used tumor tissue (inferred from file names), obtained from a patient given nivolumab and ipilimumab in sequence. The receptors were sampled from a human donor with melanoma. Both conserved end residues are part of each CDR3. Each record gives: V gene, CDR3 length, J gene, D gene, clone size, CDR3 protein, CDR3 DNA. D genes are given only for firm matches. Clone sizes are given selectively: once, few, many, or a class where the clone is expanded.

v_gene: TRBV28
len: 17
j_gene: TRBJ2-5
d_gene: TRBD1
abundance: few
CDR3aa: CASSHAWDRGLVETQYF
CDR3nt: TGTGCCAGCAGTCACGCCTGGGACAGGGGGTTGGTGGAGACCCAGTACTTC

v_gene: TRBV9
len: 14
j_gene: TRBJ2-5
d_gene: .
abundance: medium-sized
CDR3aa: CASSVASSRETQYF
CDR3nt: TGTGCCAGCAGCGTAGCTTCCTCTAGGGAGACCCAGTACTTC

v_gene: TRBV11-3
len: 17
j_gene: TRBJ1-1
d_gene: .
abundance: medium-sized
CDR3aa: CASSLDQDLIRDTEAFF
CDR3nt: TGTGCCAGCAGCTTAGATCAAGACCTGATAAGGGACACTGAAGCTTTCTTT

v_gene: TRBV28
len: 15
j_gene: TRBJ2-5
d_gene: TRBD2
abundance: few
CDR3aa: CASSPVAAGGETQYF
CDR3nt: TGTGCCAGCAGTCCAGTCGCGGCGGGGGGAGAGACCCAGTACTTC

v_gene: TRBV11-3
len: 14
j_gene: TRBJ2-7
d_gene: .
abundance: .
CDR3aa: CASSLRRGNYEQYF
CDR3nt: TGTGCCAGCAGCTTAAGGCGGGGAAACTACGAGCAGTACTTC

v_gene: TRBV11-3
len: 16
j_gene: TRBJ2-5
d_gene: TRBD1
abundance: medium-sized
CDR3aa: CASSPGSGGRQETQYF
CDR3nt: TGTGCCAGCAGCCCCGGGTCAGGGGGCCGACAAGAGACCCAGTACTTC

v_gene: TRBV6-7
len: 11
j_gene: TRBJ1-1
d_gene: .
abundance: .
CDR3aa: CASSQGIEAFF
CDR3nt: TGTGCCAGCAGTCAAGGAATTGAAGCTTTCTTT

v_gene: TRBV9
len: 15
j_gene: TRBJ1-3
d_gene: .
abundance: medium-sized
CDR3aa: CASSPTDKKGNTIYF
CDR3nt: TGTGCCAGCAGCCCTACAGACAAGAAAGGAAACACCATATATTTT

v_gene: TRBV9
len: 15
j_gene: TRBJ2-5
d_gene: .
abundance: few
CDR3aa: CASSVEARNLETQYF
CDR3nt: TGTGCCAGCAGCGTAGAAGCTAGAAACTTGGAGACCCAGTACTTC

v_gene: TRBV11-3
len: 15
j_gene: TRBJ2-3
d_gene: .
abundance: .
CDR3aa: CASSRSIFSTDTQYF
CDR3nt: TGTGCCAGCAGCCGATCTATCTTTAGCACAGATACGCAGTATTTT

v_gene: TRBV19
len: 13
j_gene: TRBJ2-7
d_gene: .
abundance: .
CDR3aa: CASSPGHPYEQYF
CDR3nt: TGTGCCAGTAGTCCGGGACACCCCTACGAGCAGTACTTC

v_gene: TRBV19
len: 17
j_gene: TRBJ2-4
d_gene: .
abundance: few
CDR3aa: CASSTPSTGRVENIQYF
CDR3nt: TGTGCCAGTAGTACACCCTCGACAGGGAGGGTAGAAAACATTCAGTACTTC

v_gene: TRBV14
len: 14
j_gene: TRBJ1-6
d_gene: .
abundance: few
CDR3aa: CASSFEMNNSPLHF
CDR3nt: TGTGCCAGCAGCTTCGAGATGAATAATTCACCCCTCCACTTT

v_gene: TRBV5-1
len: 15
j_gene: TRBJ2-1
d_gene: TRBD1
abundance: .
CDR3aa: CASSWGTGFYNEQFF
CDR3nt: TGCGCCAGCAGCTGGGGGACAGGGTTTTACAATGAGCAGTTCTTC

v_gene: TRBV11-3
len: 14
j_gene: TRBJ2-3
d_gene: .
abundance: .
CDR3aa: CASSPRRDGDTQYF
CDR3nt: TGTGCCAGCAGCCCCCGGAGGGACGGCGATACGCAGTATTTT

v_gene: TRBV5-1
len: 15
j_gene: TRBJ1-2
d_gene: TRBD1
abundance: few
CDR3aa: CASSLDPGQTYGYTF
CDR3nt: TGCGCCAGCAGCTTGGATCCGGGACAGACGTATGGCTACACCTTC

v_gene: TRBV7-4
len: 14
j_gene: TRBJ1-2
d_gene: .
abundance: many
CDR3aa: CASSSFQGSGGYTF
CDR3nt: TGTGCCAGCAGCTCGTTTCAGGGCTCGGGTGGCTACACCTTC

v_gene: TRBV11-3
len: 14
j_gene: TRBJ2-7
d_gene: TRBD2
abundance: many
CDR3aa: CASSSGLAGYEQYF
CDR3nt: TGTGCCAGCAGCTCCGGACTAGCGGGCTACGAGCAGTACTTC

v_gene: TRBV11-3
len: 15
j_gene: TRBJ2-2
d_gene: TRBD1
abundance: large
CDR3aa: CASSQNTGDTGELFF
CDR3nt: TGTGCCAGCAGCCAGAATACAGGGGACACCGGGGAGCTGTTTTTT

v_gene: TRBV19
len: 14
j_gene: TRBJ2-2
d_gene: .
abundance: .
CDR3aa: CASRVRRNTGELFF
CDR3nt: TGTGCCAGTAGAGTTCGCAGGAACACCGGGGAGCTGTTTTTT

v_gene: TRBV6-8
len: 13
j_gene: TRBJ1-5
d_gene: .
abundance: medium-sized
CDR3aa: CASSYMGEQPQHF
CDR3nt: TGTGCCAGCAGTTACATGGGGGAGCAGCCCCAGCATTTT

v_gene: TRBV6-8
len: 14
j_gene: TRBJ1-5
d_gene: TRBD1
abundance: few
CDR3aa: CASRLDRGGQPQHF
CDR3nt: TGTGCCAGCAGACTTGACAGGGGCGGTCAGCCCCAGCATTTT

v_gene: TRBV19
len: 13
j_gene: TRBJ2-7
d_gene: .
abundance: .
CDR3aa: CASTPGHPYEQYF
CDR3nt: TGTGCCAGTACCCCGGGACACCCCTACGAGCAGTACTTC

v_gene: TRBV11-3
len: 14
j_gene: TRBJ2-2
d_gene: .
abundance: medium-sized
CDR3aa: CASSLPQDTGELFF
CDR3nt: TGTGCCAGCAGCTTGCCACAGGACACCGGGGAGCTGTTTTTT

v_gene: TRBV14
len: 15
j_gene: TRBJ1-6
d_gene: TRBD1
abundance: few
CDR3aa: CASSQLTGDNSPLHF
CDR3nt: TGTGCCAGCAGCCAGTTGACAGGGGATAATTCACCCCTCCACTTT

v_gene: TRBV5-1
len: 14
j_gene: TRBJ2-3
d_gene: .
abundance: .
CDR3aa: CASSLAASSDTQYF
CDR3nt: TGCGCCAGCAGCTTGGCGGCTAGCTCGGATACGCAGTATTTT

v_gene: TRBV6-8
len: 15
j_gene: TRBJ2-1
d_gene: .
abundance: few
CDR3aa: CASISGGGVYNEQFF
CDR3nt: TGTGCCAGCATCAGTGGAGGGGGCGTCTACAATGAGCAGTTCTTC

v_gene: TRBV30
len: 13
j_gene: TRBJ1-5
d_gene: .
abundance: few
CDR3aa: CAWSGGDNQPQHF
CDR3nt: TGTGCCTGGAGTGGCGGTGACAATCAGCCCCAGCATTTT